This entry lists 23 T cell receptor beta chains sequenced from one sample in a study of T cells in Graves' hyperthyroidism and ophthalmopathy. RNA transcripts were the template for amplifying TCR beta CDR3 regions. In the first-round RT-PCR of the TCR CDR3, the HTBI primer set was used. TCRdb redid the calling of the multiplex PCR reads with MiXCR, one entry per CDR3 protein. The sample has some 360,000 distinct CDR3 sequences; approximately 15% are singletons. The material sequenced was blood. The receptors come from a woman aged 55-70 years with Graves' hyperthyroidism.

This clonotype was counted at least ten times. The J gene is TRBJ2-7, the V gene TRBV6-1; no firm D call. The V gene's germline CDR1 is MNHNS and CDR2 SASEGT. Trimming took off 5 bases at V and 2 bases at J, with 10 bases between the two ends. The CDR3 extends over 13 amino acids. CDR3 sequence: CASSYRNTYEQYF. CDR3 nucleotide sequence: TGTGCCAGCAGTTACCGGAACACCTACGAGCAGTACTTC.

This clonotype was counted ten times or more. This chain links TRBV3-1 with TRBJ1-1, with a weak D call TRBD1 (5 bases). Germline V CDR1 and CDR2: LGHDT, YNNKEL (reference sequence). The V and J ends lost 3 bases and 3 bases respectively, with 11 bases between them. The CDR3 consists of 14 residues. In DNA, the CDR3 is TGTGCCAGCAGCCACCGGGACGCTTACACTGAAGCTTTCTTT. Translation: CASSHRDAYTEAFF.

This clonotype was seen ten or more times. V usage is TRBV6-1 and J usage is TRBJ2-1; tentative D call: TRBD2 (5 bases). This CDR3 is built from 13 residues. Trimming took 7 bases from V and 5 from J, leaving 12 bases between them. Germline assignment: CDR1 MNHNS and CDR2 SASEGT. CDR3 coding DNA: TGTGCCAGCAACGTAGCGAAAGACAATGAGCAGTTCTTC. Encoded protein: CASNVAKDNEQFF.

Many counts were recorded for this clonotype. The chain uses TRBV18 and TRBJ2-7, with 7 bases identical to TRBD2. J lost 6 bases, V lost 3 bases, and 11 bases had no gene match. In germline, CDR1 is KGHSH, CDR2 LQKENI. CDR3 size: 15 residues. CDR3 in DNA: TGTGCCAGCTCACCGGAGTGGGGAGGGCCACGCGAGCAGTACTTC. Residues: CASSPEWGGPREQYF.

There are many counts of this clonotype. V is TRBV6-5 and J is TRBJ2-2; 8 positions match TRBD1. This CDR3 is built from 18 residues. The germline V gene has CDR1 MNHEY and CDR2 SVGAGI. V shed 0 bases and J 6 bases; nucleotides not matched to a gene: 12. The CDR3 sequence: CASSYSPGGANNAGELFF. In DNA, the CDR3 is TGTGCCAGCAGTTACTCCCCAGGGGGCGCAAACAACGCCGGGGAGCTGTTTTTT.

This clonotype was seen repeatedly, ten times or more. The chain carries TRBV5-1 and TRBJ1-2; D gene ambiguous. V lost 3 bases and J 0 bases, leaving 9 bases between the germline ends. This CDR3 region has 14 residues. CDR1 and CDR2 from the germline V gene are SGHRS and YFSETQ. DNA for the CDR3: TGCGCCAGCAGCTCGGGAATTACTAACTATGGCTACACCTTC. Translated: CASSSGITNYGYTF.

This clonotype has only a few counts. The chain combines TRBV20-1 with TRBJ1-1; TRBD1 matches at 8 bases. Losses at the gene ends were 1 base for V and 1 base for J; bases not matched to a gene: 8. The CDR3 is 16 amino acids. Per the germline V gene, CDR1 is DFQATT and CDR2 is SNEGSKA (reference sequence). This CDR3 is CSARAAGQGGNTEAFF. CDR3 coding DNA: TGCAGTGCTAGAGCTGCCGGACAGGGAGGGAACACTGAAGCTTTCTTT.

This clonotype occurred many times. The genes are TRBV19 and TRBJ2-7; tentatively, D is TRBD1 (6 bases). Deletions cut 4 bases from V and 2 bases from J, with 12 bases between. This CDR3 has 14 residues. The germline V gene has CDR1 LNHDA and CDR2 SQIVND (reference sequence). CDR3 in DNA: TGTGCCAGTAGTACTCGGGACACCACCTACGAGCAGTACTTC. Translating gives CASSTRDTTYEQYF.

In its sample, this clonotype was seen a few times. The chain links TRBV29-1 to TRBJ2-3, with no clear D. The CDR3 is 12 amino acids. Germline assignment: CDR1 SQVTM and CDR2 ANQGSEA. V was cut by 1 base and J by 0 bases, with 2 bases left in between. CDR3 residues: CSVEASTDTQYF. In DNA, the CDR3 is TGCAGCGTTGAAGCCAGCACAGATACGCAGTATTTT.

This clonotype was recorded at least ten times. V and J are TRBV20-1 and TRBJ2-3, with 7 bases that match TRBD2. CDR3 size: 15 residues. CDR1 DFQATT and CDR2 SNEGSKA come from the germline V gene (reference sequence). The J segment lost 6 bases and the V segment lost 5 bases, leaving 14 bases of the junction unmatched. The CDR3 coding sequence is TGCAGTGCTCCCCCGGGCGGGAGCGTCACCGATACGCAGTATTTT. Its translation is CSAPPGGSVTDTQYF.

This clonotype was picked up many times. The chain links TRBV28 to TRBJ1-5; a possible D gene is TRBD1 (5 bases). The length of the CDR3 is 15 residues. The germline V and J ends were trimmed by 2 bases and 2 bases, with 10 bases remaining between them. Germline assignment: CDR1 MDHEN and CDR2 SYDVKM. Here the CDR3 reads CASSLPQGGNQPQHF. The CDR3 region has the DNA TGTGCCAGCAGTTTACCGCAGGGTGGCAATCAGCCCCAGCATTTT.

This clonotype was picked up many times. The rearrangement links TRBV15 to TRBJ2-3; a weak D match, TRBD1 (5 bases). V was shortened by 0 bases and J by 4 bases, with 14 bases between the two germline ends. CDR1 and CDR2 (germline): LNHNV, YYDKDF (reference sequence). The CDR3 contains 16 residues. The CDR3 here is CATSRDTGTASDTQYF. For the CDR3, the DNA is TGTGCCACCAGCAGAGATACAGGTACCGCCTCAGATACGCAGTATTTT.

The CDR3 reads CASSYSRLVNEQFF. CDR3 sequence (DNA): TGTGCCAGCAGTTACTCGAGGCTAGTCAATGAGCAGTTCTTC. The V and J genes are TRBV6-2 or TRBV6-3 and TRBJ2-1; D uncertain. Germline V gene lookup returns CDR1 MNHEY and CDR2 SVGEGT. The CDR3 is 14 residues long. With 0 bases removed from V and 6 bases from J, the gap between germline ends came to 9 bases.

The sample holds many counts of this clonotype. For the CDR3, the DNA is TGTGCCAGCAGCTTAGCGTCCAGCACTAACCCTTACAATGAGCAGTTCTTC. Its translation is CASSLASSTNPYNEQFF. The chain links TRBV7-8 to TRBJ2-1, with D uncertain. The CDR3 extends over 17 amino acids. Between the trimmed V and J ends, which lost 0 bases and 4 bases, there was a span of 16 bases. Germline V CDR1 and CDR2: SGHVS, FQNEAQ.

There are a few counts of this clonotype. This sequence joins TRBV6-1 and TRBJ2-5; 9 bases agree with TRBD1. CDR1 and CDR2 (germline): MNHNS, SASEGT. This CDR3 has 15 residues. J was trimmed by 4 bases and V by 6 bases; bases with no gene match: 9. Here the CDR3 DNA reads TGTGCCAGCAGCGTGTACAGGGGGCTGGGAGAGACCCAGTACTTC. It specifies CASSVYRGLGETQYF.

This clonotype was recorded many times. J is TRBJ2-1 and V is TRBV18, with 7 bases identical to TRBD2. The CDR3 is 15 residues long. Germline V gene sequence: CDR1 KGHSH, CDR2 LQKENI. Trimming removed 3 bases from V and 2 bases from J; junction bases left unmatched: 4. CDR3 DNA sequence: TGTGCCAGCTCACCGGGCGGGAGAACCTACAATGAGCAGTTCTTC. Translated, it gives CASSPGGRTYNEQFF.

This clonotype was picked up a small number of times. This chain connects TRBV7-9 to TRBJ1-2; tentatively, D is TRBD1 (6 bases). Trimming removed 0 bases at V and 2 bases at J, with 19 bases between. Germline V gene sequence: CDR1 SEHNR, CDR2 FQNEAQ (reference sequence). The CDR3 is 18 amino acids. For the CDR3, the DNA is TGTGCCAGCAGCTTAGCGGGGGCGAAATCAAGGTCCAACTATGGCTACACCTTC. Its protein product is CASSLAGAKSRSNYGYTF.

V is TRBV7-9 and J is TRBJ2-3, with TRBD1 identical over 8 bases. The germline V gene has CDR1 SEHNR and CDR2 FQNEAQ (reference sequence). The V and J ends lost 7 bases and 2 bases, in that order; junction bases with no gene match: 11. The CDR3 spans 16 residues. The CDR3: CASTPPGTGLTDTQYF. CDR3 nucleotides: TGTGCCAGCACCCCACCCGGGACAGGTCTCACAGATACGCAGTATTTT.

CDR3 sequence: CASSLAAGPDTQYF. In nucleotides, the CDR3 is TGTGCCAGCAGCTTAGCGGCCGGCCCAGATACGCAGTATTTT. V and J are TRBV7-2 and TRBJ2-3; D call uncertain. The CDR3 contains 14 residues. V lost 0 bases and J lost 4, with 8 bases in between. Germline V gene sequence: CDR1 SGHTA, CDR2 FQGNSA.

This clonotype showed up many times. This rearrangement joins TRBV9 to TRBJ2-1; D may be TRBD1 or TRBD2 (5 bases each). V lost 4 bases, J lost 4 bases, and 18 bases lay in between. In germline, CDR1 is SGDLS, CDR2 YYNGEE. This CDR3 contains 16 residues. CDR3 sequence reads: CASSPQRTTGYNEQFF. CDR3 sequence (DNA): TGTGCCAGCAGCCCACAGCGGACCACAGGATACAATGAGCAGTTCTTC.

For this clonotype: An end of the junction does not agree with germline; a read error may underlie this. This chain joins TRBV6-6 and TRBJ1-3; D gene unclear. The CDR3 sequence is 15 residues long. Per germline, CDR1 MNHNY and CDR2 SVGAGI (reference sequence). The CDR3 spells CTSSYSFLSGNTIYF. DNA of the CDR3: TGTACCAGCAGTTACTCTTTTCTCTCTGGAAACACCATATATTTT.

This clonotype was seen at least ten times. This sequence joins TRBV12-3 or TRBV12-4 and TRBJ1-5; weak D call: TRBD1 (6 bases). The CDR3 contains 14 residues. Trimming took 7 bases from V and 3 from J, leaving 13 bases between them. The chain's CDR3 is CASTLGQINQPQHF. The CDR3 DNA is TGTGCCAGCACCCTCGGACAGATCAATCAGCCCCAGCATTTT.

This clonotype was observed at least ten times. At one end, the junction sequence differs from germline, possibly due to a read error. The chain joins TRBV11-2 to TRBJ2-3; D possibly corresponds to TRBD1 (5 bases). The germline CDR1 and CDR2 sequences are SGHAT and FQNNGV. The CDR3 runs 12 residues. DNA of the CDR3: TGTGCCAGCAGCTTAGTAACAGGTACGCAGTATTTT. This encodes CASSLVTGTQYF.